This T cell receptor (beta chain) emerged from a study of PD-1 blockade in mismatch repair-deficient tumors. Study background: Patients had approximately 11 mismatch repair-deficient cancer types and were previously treated and progressing.

Regarding the study as a whole: Tumor-resident clones, often undetectable pretreatment in blood, expanded then contracted after pembrolizumab.

The CDR3 totals 18 residues. Germline values: CDR1 SGHNT, CDR2 YYREEE (reference sequence). V lost 2 bases to trimming and J lost 2 bases; unmatched junction nucleotides: 10. Measured with immunoSEQ multiplex PCR; TCRdb has only the in-frame clones, and not every one. Of tens of thousands of clones in the sample, about 72% were seen once. Of note for this clone: Its antigen is as yet unknown.

Every patient had mismatch repair deficiency by PCR or immunohistochemistry. TCR sequencing covered a few patients who responded to pembrolizumab. This chain connects TRBV5-4 to TRBJ2-2; TRBD2 aligns across 9 bases. Sequenced here: peripheral blood, sampled 2 weeks after starting pembrolizumab. This TCR came from an adult with mismatch repair-deficient cancer. The CDR3 protein is CASSFDPGLADNTGELFF. CDR3 DNA sequence: TGTGCCAGCAGCTTTGATCCGGGACTAGCCGACAACACCGGGGAGCTGTTTTTT.